Listed below are T cell receptor beta chains from one sample, sequenced in a study of blood T cell repertoires in COVID-19. The method was immunoSEQ multiplex PCR; TCRdb's version includes in-frame clones alone and lacks a portion of them. The sample consists of about 260,000 clones, approximately 84% of them appearing once. The sequenced material came from peripheral blood. All receptors derive from a woman older than 75 with acute or convalescent COVID-19. Both conserved end residues are part of each CDR3. The D gene is left open where the match is weak. Clone sizes are given selectively: once, few, many, or a class where the clone is expanded.

V gene	J gene	D gene	clone size	CDR3 protein	CDR3 DNA
TRBV20-1	TRBJ2-1	NA	NA	CSASPLSLTRNEQFF	TGCAGTGCTAGTCCCTTATCGCTGACTAGAAATGAGCAGTTCTTC
TRBV5-1	TRBJ2-7	NA	NA	CASSLVGSSYEQYF	TGCGCCAGCAGCTTGGTGGGGAGCTCCTACGAGCAGTACTTC
TRBV2	TRBJ1-4	NA	NA	CASKKGYSTNEKLFF	TGTGCCAGCAAGAAGGGGTATTCAACTAATGAAAAACTGTTTTTT
TRBV6-1	TRBJ2-1	TRBD2	NA	CASSEARASGINEQFF	TGTGCCAGCAGTGAAGCGAGGGCTAGCGGGATAAATGAGCAGTTCTTC
TRBV7-2	TRBJ2-5	TRBD1	few	CASSPSGTGGETQYF	TGTGCCAGCAGCCCTTCCGGGACAGGGGGAGAGACCCAGTACTTC
TRBV20-1	TRBJ2-6	NA	NA	CSASTQGGANVLTF	TGCAGTGCTAGTACACAGGGAGGGGCCAACGTCCTGACTTTC
TRBV3-1/TRBV3-2	TRBJ2-2	NA	NA	CASSLRRDTGELFF	TGTGCCAGCAGCCTCAGGAGGGACACCGGGGAGCTGTTTTTT
TRBV27	TRBJ2-7	TRBD1	NA	CASSSPGTGGTYEQYF	TGTGCCAGCAGTTCGCCCGGGACAGGGGGAACCTACGAGCAGTACTTC
TRBV5-6	TRBJ2-5	TRBD1	NA	CASSRRLRGGTEETQYF	TGTGCCAGCAGCAGGCGACTACGAGGGGGCACGGAGGAGACCCAGTACTTC
TRBV30	TRBJ2-7	TRBD1	once	CAWSDMGQGNYGQYF	TGTGCCTGGAGCGACATGGGACAGGGGAACTACGGCCAGTACTTC
TRBV21-1	TRBJ1-2	NA	once	CASSKEARGNYGYTF	TGTGCCAGCAGCAAAGAGGCCAGGGGGAACTATGGCTACACCTTC
TRBV11-3	TRBJ2-1	TRBD1	NA	CASSLGRGQGQRNEQFF	TGTGCCAGCAGCTTAGGAAGGGGGCAAGGGCAGAGGAATGAGCAGTTCTTC
TRBV18	TRBJ2-7	TRBD1	once	CASSLGTVGEQYF	TGTGCCAGCTCACTTGGGACAGTAGGGGAGCAGTACTTC
TRBV6-5	TRBJ1-1	NA	NA	CASSTRELRPEAFF	TGTGCCAGCAGTACACGGGAACTTCGACCTGAAGCTTTCTTT
TRBV25-1	TRBJ2-7	NA	NA	CASSGRDTSYEQYF	TGTGCCAGCAGTGGCCGGGACACATCCTACGAGCAGTACTTC
TRBV7-9	TRBJ1-4	TRBD1	once	CASSFGQGNEKLFF	TGTGCCAGCAGCTTCGGACAGGGAAATGAAAAACTGTTTTTT
TRBV7-8	TRBJ2-3	NA	NA	CASSLRDGASTDTQYF	TGTGCCAGCAGCTTGCGGGACGGAGCTAGCACAGATACGCAGTATTTT
TRBV7-3	TRBJ1-2	TRBD1	NA	CASSPGTEGAYTF	TGTGCCAGCAGCCCCGGGACAGAGGGGGCCTACACCTTC
TRBV4-1	TRBJ1-2	TRBD1	NA	CASSQDAFRGTYGYTF	TGCGCCAGCAGCCAAGATGCTTTCAGGGGGACGTATGGCTACACCTTC
TRBV7-9	TRBJ2-5	NA	NA	CASTDATSLAQETQYF	TGTGCCAGCACCGACGCGACTAGTTTGGCCCAAGAGACCCAGTACTTC
TRBV4-1	TRBJ2-7	TRBD2	few	CASSQLAGEDFYEQYF	TGCGCCAGCAGCCAATTAGCGGGAGAGGACTTCTACGAGCAGTACTTC
TRBV5-1	TRBJ2-6	NA	NA	CASSLGASGANVLTF	TGCGCCAGCAGCTTGGGGGCCTCTGGGGCCAACGTCCTGACTTTC
TRBV3-1/TRBV3-2	TRBJ1-2	NA	NA	CASSQEKRPGTRNYGYTF	TGTGCCAGCAGCCAAGAGAAACGTCCCGGGACACGTAACTATGGCTACACCTTC
TRBV5-1	TRBJ2-7	TRBD2	NA	CASSLVAGALYEQYF	TGCGCCAGCAGCTTAGTAGCGGGAGCCTTATACGAGCAGTACTTC
TRBV4-1	TRBJ1-5	NA	NA	CASSQDPQGRQPQHF	TGCGCCAGCAGCCAAGATCCACAGGGACGGCAGCCCCAGCATTTT
TRBV12-5	TRBJ1-1	TRBD1	NA	CASGTNRGQGAEAFF	TGTGCTAGTGGTACCAACAGGGGGCAAGGGGCTGAAGCTTTCTTT
TRBV7-9	TRBJ2-1	NA	NA	CASSSQGYNEQFF	TGTGCCAGCAGCTCACAGGGATACAATGAGCAGTTCTTC
TRBV6-5	TRBJ1-2	NA	few	CASRELTENYGYTF	TGTGCCAGCAGAGAGTTGACAGAAAACTATGGCTACACCTTC
TRBV6-2/TRBV6-3	TRBJ2-7	TRBD2	NA	CASSSTGRVHEQYF	TGTGCCAGCAGTTCTACCGGGAGGGTCCACGAGCAGTACTTC
TRBV11-2	TRBJ2-7	NA	NA	CASSPVGRDRRKSVYEQYF	TGTGCCAGCAGCCCAGTCGGCAGGGATCGCCGGAAGTCTGTCTACGAGCAGTACTTC
TRBV2	TRBJ2-4	TRBD2	NA	CASRAGGLMVKNIQYF	TGTGCCAGCAGGGCGGGGGGCCTGATGGTCAAAAACATTCAGTACTTC
TRBV29-1	TRBJ1-4	NA	NA	CSGRTNEKLFF	TGCAGTGGGAGGACTAATGAAAAACTGTTTTTT
TRBV30	TRBJ1-5	NA	NA	CAWSHGEKNQPQHF	TGTGCCTGGAGTCACGGGGAGAAGAATCAGCCCCAGCATTTT
TRBV2	TRBJ2-3	NA	NA	CASSIPSTDTQYF	TGTGCCAGCAGCATCCCATCCACAGATACGCAGTATTTT
TRBV5-6	TRBJ1-2	NA	NA	CASSQIQGIYGYTF	TGTGCCAGCAGCCAAATCCAGGGGATCTATGGCTACACCTTC
TRBV2	TRBJ1-3	NA	NA	CASSETGISGNTIYF	TGTGCCAGCAGTGAAACCGGGATCTCTGGAAACACCATATATTTT
TRBV2	TRBJ2-1	TRBD1	NA	CASRPGTGYYNEQFF	TGTGCCAGCAGGCCCGGGACAGGGTATTACAATGAGCAGTTCTTC
TRBV15	TRBJ2-1	TRBD2	NA	CATSRTQGLAGADEQFF	TGTGCCACCAGCAGAACCCAGGGACTAGCGGGAGCCGATGAGCAGTTCTTC